The clone carrying this TCR beta chain was counted between two and nine times. The CDR3 has 13 amino acids. Between the trimmed V and J ends, which lost 4 bases and 4 bases, there was a span of 7 bases. Germline CDR1 WNHNN, CDR2 SYGVQD (reference sequence). The data were obtained in a study of T cells in Graves' hyperthyroidism and ophthalmopathy. Patients were aged 18 to 65, had disease duration under 2 months, and had newly diagnosed hyperthyroidism. Uncontrolled infections, other autoimmune diseases, pregnancy or lactation led to exclusion of patients. PBMCs came from over 8.5 ml fresh peripheral blood. Template material for amplifying TCR beta CDR3 regions consisted of RNA transcripts. A set of HTBI primers served as the primers for a first-round RT-PCR of the TCR CDR3. TCRdb re-analysed the multiplex PCR reads in MiXCR, keeping a single row per CDR3 protein. The profile covers 600,000 to 850,000 distinct CDR3 sequences, with around 20% appearing a single time and about a sixth taken by the ten largest.

The source of this sequence is a woman aged 50 to 60 with Graves' hyperthyroidism that later progressed to Graves' ophthalmopathy. Sequencing used blood. The gene calls are TRBV10-1 and TRBJ2-2; D gene uncertain. The chain's CDR3 is CASSVTATGELFF. In DNA form, the CDR3 reads TGCGCCAGCAGTGTTACGGCCACCGGGGAGCTGTTTTTT.